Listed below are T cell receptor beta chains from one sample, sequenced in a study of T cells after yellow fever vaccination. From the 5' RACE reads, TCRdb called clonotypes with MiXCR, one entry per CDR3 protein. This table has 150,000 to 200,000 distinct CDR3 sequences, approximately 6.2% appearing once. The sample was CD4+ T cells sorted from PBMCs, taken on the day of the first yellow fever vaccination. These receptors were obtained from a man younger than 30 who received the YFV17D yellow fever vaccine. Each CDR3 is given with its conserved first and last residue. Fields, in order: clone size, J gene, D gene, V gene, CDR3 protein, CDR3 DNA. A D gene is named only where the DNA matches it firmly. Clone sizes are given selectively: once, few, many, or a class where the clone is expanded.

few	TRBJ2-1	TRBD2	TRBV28	CASMLAVSYNEQFF	TGTGCCAGCATGCTAGCGGTGTCCTACAATGAGCAGTTCTTC
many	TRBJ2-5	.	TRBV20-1	CSARAQLPWTQYF	TGCAGTGCTAGGGCCCAACTTCCATGGACCCAGTACTTC
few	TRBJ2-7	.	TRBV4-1	CASSPGGGRGNYEQYF	TGCGCCAGCAGCCCCGGGGGGGGCAGGGGGAACTACGAGCAGTACTTC
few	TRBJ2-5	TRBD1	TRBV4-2	CASSRQGEGTQYF	TGTGCCAGCAGCCGACAGGGGGAAGGGACCCAGTACTTC
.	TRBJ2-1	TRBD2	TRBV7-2	CASRRSSGGNEQFF	TGTGCCAGCAGGCGGTCTAGCGGGGGCAATGAGCAGTTCTTC
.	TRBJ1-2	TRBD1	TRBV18	CASSPRRDSNYGYTF	TGTGCCAGCTCACCACGCCGGGACAGTAACTATGGCTACACCTTC
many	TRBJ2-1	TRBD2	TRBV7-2	CASSLGPTSEEQFF	TGTGCCAGCAGCTTAGGGCCTACTAGCGAAGAGCAGTTCTTC
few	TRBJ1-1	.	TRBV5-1	CASSWDGENTEAFF	TGCGCCAGCAGCTGGGACGGAGAGAACACTGAAGCTTTCTTT
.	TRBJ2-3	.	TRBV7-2	CASSLYQRSTDTQYF	TGTGCCAGCAGCTTATATCAGAGAAGCACAGATACGCAGTATTTT
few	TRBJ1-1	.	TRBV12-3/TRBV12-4	CASSPRDTEAFF	TGTGCCAGCAGTCCCAGGGACACTGAAGCTTTCTTT
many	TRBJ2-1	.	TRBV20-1	CSASTGTLSYNEQFF	TGCAGTGCGAGTACCGGGACACTCTCCTACAATGAGCAGTTCTTC
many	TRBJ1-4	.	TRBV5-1	CASSLQAGFGEKLFF	TGCGCCAGCAGCTTACAGGCCGGGTTCGGTGAAAAACTGTTTTTT
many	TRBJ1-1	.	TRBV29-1	CSGKMMNTEAFF	TGCAGCGGGAAGATGATGAACACTGAAGCTTTCTTT
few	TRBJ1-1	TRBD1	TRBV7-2	CASSSRTTGGQAFF	TGTGCCAGCAGCTCCCGAACAACAGGGGGCCAAGCTTTCTTT
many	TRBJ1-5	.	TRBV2	CASSATGNDQPQHF	TGTGCCAGCAGTGCTACAGGAAATGATCAGCCCCAGCATTTT
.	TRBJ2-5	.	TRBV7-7	CASSPDHQETQYF	TGTGCCAGCAGCCCGGACCATCAAGAGACCCAGTACTTC
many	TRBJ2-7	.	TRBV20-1	CSARITGRPEQYF	TGCAGTGCTAGAATTACCGGACGCCCCGAGCAGTACTTC
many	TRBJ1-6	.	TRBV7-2	CASSSWGASSPLHF	TGTGCCAGCAGCTCCTGGGGGGCGAGCTCACCCCTCCACTTT
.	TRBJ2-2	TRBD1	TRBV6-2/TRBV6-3	CSSSYVAGTRTGTGELFF	TGTTCCAGCAGTTACGTGGCGGGAACTCGGACAGGGACCGGGGAGCTGTTTTTT
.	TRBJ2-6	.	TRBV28	CASSHGGSGANVLTF	TGTGCCAGCAGCCATGGGGGATCTGGGGCCAACGTCCTGACTTTC
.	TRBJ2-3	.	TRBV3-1	CASSRRGGTDTQYF	TGTGCCAGCAGCCGAAGGGGGGGCACAGATACGCAGTATTTT
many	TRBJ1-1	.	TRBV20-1	CSGRDGGQWTEAFF	TGCAGTGGCAGGGACGGCGGCCAATGGACTGAAGCTTTCTTT
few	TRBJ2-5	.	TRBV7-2	CASSLGTGWRETQYF	TGTGCCAGCAGCTTAGGAACAGGGTGGCGAGAGACCCAGTACTTC
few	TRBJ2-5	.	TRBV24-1	CATIIQGQETQYF	TGTGCCACCATCATCCAGGGTCAAGAGACCCAGTACTTC
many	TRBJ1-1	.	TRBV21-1	CASSKGETEKDTEAFF	TGTGCCAGCAGCAAAGGAGAAACAGAGAAAGACACTGAAGCTTTCTTT
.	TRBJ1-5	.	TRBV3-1	CASSGTWGGNQPQHF	TGTGCCAGCAGCGGGACCTGGGGAGGCAATCAGCCCCAGCATTTT
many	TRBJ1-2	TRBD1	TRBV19	CASSIVQGDYGYTF	TGTGCCAGTAGTATAGTTCAGGGGGACTATGGCTACACCTTC